Presented here are 23 T cell receptor beta chains from one specimen sequenced in a study of T cell responses to AZD1222 COVID-19 vaccine. Clones were sequenced by immunoSEQ multiplex PCR, and TCRdb holds only the in-frame ones, with some missing. The table records 100,000 to 110,000 clones, about 88% of them present only once. The source material was peripheral blood, sampled on day 0 of AZD1222 vaccination. The receptor set was obtained from an adult in good health.

This sequence joins TRBV6-2 or TRBV6-3 and TRBJ2-7, with D possibly TRBD1 on 6 matching bases. The CDR3 length is 13 residues. CDR1 is MNHEY, CDR2 SVGEGT, per germline. V lost 3 bases to trimming and J lost 3 bases, with 9 bases between them. The CDR3: CASSYAGVYEQYF. The DNA of the CDR3 is TGTGCCAGCAGTTATGCAGGGGTCTACGAGCAGTACTTC.

The rearrangement links TRBV21-1 to TRBJ2-5. TRBV21-1 is classified as a pseudogene. This CDR3 contains 13 residues. DNA of the CDR3: TGTGCCAGCAGCAGTTGTTGCCAAGAGACCCAGTACTTC. It is translated as CASSSCCQETQYF.

The rearrangement joins TRBV4-1 to TRBJ2-7; 9 bases match TRBD2. The CDR3 runs to 15 residues. Germline V lookup: CDR1 MGHRA, CDR2 YSYEKL. The junction had 9 bases not matched to a gene; V was cut back by 3 bases and J by 6 bases. CDR3 sequence: CASSHERGEQGEQYF. CDR3 nucleotides: TGCGCCAGCAGCCACGAGCGGGGGGAACAGGGCGAGCAGTACTTC.

The V gene is TRBV27, the J gene TRBJ1-2, with D possibly matching TRBD1 (6 bases). The CDR3 is made up of 13 amino acids. From germline, CDR1 is MNHEY and CDR2 SMNVEV (reference sequence). Trimming cost V 0 bases and J 7 bases, with 9 bases left between them. CDR3 DNA: TGTGCCAGCAGTTTATCAGGGACATCTGGCTACACCTTC. Translated, it gives CASSLSGTSGYTF.

The rearrangement uses TRBV5-4 and TRBJ2-7, with 7 bases that match TRBD2. Germline assignment: CDR1 SGHNT and CDR2 YYREEE (reference sequence). The length of the CDR3 is 14 residues. V trimming: 0 bases; J trimming: 5 bases; junction bases outside the gene matches: 5. CDR3 nucleotide sequence: TGTGCCAGCAGCTTGGGGACTAGTCCAAACGAGCAGTACTTC. This gives the protein CASSLGTSPNEQYF.

This chain uses TRBV7-2 with TRBJ2-4; D perhaps matches TRBD1 (5 bases). Trimming cost V 0 bases and J 5 bases, with 8 bases left between them. The length of the CDR3 is 14 residues. Germline CDR1 and CDR2: SGHTA and FQGNSA. CDR3 residues: CASSLARVENIQYF. In DNA, the CDR3 is TGTGCCAGCAGCTTAGCCAGGGTAGAAAACATTCAGTACTTC.

The chain employs TRBV5-1 and TRBJ2-7; TRBD2 is a possible D gene (5 bases). Trimming cost V 0 bases and J 5 bases, with 6 bases left between them. The CDR3 spans 12 residues. Per the germline V gene, CDR1 is SGHRS and CDR2 is YFSETQ. The CDR3 nucleotides are TGCGCCAGCAGCTTGGACGGGAACGAGCAGTACTTC. Protein: CASSLDGNEQYF.

A single count supports this clone. The chain joins TRBV2 to TRBJ2-7; tentatively, D is TRBD1 (6 bases). The germline V gene has CDR1 SNHLY and CDR2 FYNNEI. This CDR3 has 14 amino acids. V was shortened by 2 bases and J by 4 bases, with 12 bases between the two germline ends. CDR3 DNA: TGTGCCAGCAGTGAAAGGGGGATGGTATACGAGCAGTACTTC. It is translated as CASSERGMVYEQYF.

The J gene is TRBJ2-1, the V gene TRBV7-9, with a possible D match to TRBD1 (6 bases). The germline CDR1 and CDR2 sequences are SEHNR and FQNEAQ (reference sequence). The CDR3 spans 14 residues. Trimming removed 5 bases at V and 4 bases at J, with 12 bases between. The chain's CDR3 is CASSDPGVYNEQFF. The DNA for the CDR3 is TGTGCCAGCAGCGACCCAGGGGTTTACAATGAGCAGTTCTTC.

The chain links TRBV5-4 to TRBJ1-3; possible D gene TRBD1, 6 bases. The CDR3 has 17 amino acids. Germline-derived CDR1 and CDR2 are SGHNT and YYREEE (reference sequence). The ends were cut back, 0 bases at V and 2 bases at J, with 15 bases in the middle. This CDR3 is CASSLETGPGAGNTIYF. The CDR3 bases are TGTGCCAGCAGCTTGGAAACAGGGCCGGGGGCTGGAAACACCATATATTTT.

This clone has a single count. The genes are TRBV7-2 and TRBJ1-2; TRBD1 matches 10 bases. The V segment lost 8 bases and the J segment 4 bases; nucleotides outside the gene matches: 16. The germline V gene has CDR1 SGHTA and CDR2 FQGNSA. The CDR3 has 17 residues. The CDR3 here is CASLPGVLTGGIYGYTF. As DNA, the CDR3 is TGTGCCAGCCTCCCCGGGGTTCTGACAGGGGGCATCTATGGCTACACCTTC.

The CDR3 protein is CASNLVTSGKYEQYF. CDR3 sequence (DNA): TGTGCCAGCAACCTGGTGACTAGCGGGAAATACGAGCAGTACTTC. This chain connects TRBV28 to TRBJ2-7; 11 bases line up with TRBD2. From germline, CDR1 is MDHEN and CDR2 SYDVKM. The CDR3 loop spans 15 amino acids. V lost 7 bases and J lost 4; bases outside the gene matches: 9. Full variable domain (remainder filled in from reference TRBV28 and TRBJ2-7): DVKVTQSSRYLVKRTGEKVFLECVQDMDHENMFWYRQDPGLGLRLIYFSYDVKMKEKGDIPEGYSVSREKKERFSLILESASTNQTSMYLCASNLVTSGKYEQYFGPGTRLTVT.

The V call is TRBV7-9, the J call TRBJ2-7, with 10 bases matching TRBD2. The CDR3 contains 19 residues. The germline gives CDR1 SEHNR, CDR2 FQNEAQ (reference sequence). The trim removed 2 bases at V and 3 bases at J, leaving 16 bases unmatched. The DNA for the CDR3 is TGTGCCAGCAGCTTACGCGTATTCCAAGCGGGAGGGCCGAGCTACGAGCAGTACTTC. This codes for CASSLRVFQAGGPSYEQYF.

The rearrangement joins TRBV3-1 (or the pseudogene TRBV3-2) to TRBJ2-1; 11 bases agree with TRBD2. CDR3 length equals 13 residues. Losses at the gene ends were 5 bases for V and 9 bases for J; bases not matched to a gene: 3. Germline CDR1 LGHDT, CDR2 YNNKEL (reference sequence). In nucleotides, the CDR3 is TGTGCCAGCAGCTTAGCGGGAGGGGCTGAGCAGTTCTTC. This translates into CASSLAGGAEQFF.

This chain links TRBV5-1 with TRBJ2-7; D assignment may be TRBD1 or TRBD2 (5 bases each). From germline, CDR1 is SGHRS and CDR2 YFSETQ. Between the trimmed V and J ends, which lost 4 bases and 4 bases, there was a span of 15 bases. The CDR3 is 14 residues long. The CDR3 spells CASSVQGDGYEQYF. The CDR3 nucleotides are TGCGCCAGCAGCGTCCAGGGAGACGGGTACGAGCAGTACTTC.

V is TRBV29-1 and J is TRBJ1-1; D uncertain. Trimming took off 6 bases at V and 3 bases at J, with 14 bases between the two ends. Germline CDR1 reads SQVTM; CDR2 reads ANQGSEA. The CDR3 has 13 amino acids. The CDR3 DNA is TGCAGCGTCCAGTGGCAGGCTGACACTGAAGCTTTCTTT. Translation gives CSVQWQADTEAFF.

This sequence joins TRBV18 and TRBJ1-1; no clear D. V was pared by 3 bases and J by 0 bases, with 8 bases between. The germline gives CDR1 KGHSH, CDR2 LQKENI. CDR3 length: 14 residues. The CDR3 spells CASSPELMNTEAFF. CDR3 bases: TGTGCCAGCTCACCGGAGCTCATGAACACTGAAGCTTTCTTT.

This clone is a singleton in its sample. The chain links TRBV7-9 to TRBJ1-2, with 7 bases lining up with TRBD1. CDR1 SEHNR and CDR2 FQNEAQ come from the germline V gene (reference sequence). V was clipped by 1 base and J by 4 bases; unmatched bases: 3. There are 14 residues in the CDR3. CDR3 sequence reads: CASSLDGTVYGYTF. DNA for the CDR3: TGTGCCAGCAGCTTAGATGGGACAGTCTATGGCTACACCTTC.

The V call is TRBV29-1, the J call TRBJ2-7, with D possibly TRBD1 on 5 matching bases. This CDR3 spans 13 amino acids. V was pared by 6 bases and J by 2 bases, with 14 bases between. Germline values: CDR1 SQVTM, CDR2 ANQGSEA. DNA for the CDR3: TGCAGCGTAAACGTCGGACAAACCTACGAGCAGTACTTC. Its translation: CSVNVGQTYEQYF.

The rearrangement links TRBV4-3 to TRBJ1-1; D perhaps matches TRBD1 (6 bases). V lost 4 bases, J lost 11 bases, and 20 bases lay in between. CDR1 and CDR2 from the germline V gene are LGHNA and YSLEER. This CDR3 has 14 residues. CDR3 loop: CASSRARGSLEAFF. In DNA form, the CDR3 reads TGCGCCAGCAGCCGAGCCAGGGGATCCCTGGAGGCTTTCTTT.

J is TRBJ2-3 and V is TRBV6-2 or TRBV6-3, with 11 bases aligning to TRBD2. Unmatched junction bases numbered 4, after V lost 6 bases and J lost 2 bases. This CDR3 is built from 15 residues. Germline loops: CDR1 MNHEY, CDR2 SVGEGT. The CDR3 here is CASSLGLADTDTQYF. CDR3 coding DNA: TGTGCCAGCAGCCTGGGACTAGCGGACACAGATACGCAGTATTTT.

V gene TRBV4-1 combines with J gene TRBJ1-1, with 8 bases lining up with TRBD1. CDR3 size: 16 residues. Germline V lookup: CDR1 MGHRA, CDR2 YSYEKL. Trimming cost V 3 bases and J 4 bases; bases outside gene matches: 10. In DNA form, the CDR3 reads TGCGCCAGCAGCCAGGCAGACAGGGGAATACGCACTGAAGCTTTCTTT. It specifies CASSQADRGIRTEAFF.

This clone was seen just once. The V gene is TRBV18, the J gene TRBJ1-4, with 7 bases identical to TRBD1. This CDR3 spans 16 amino acids. V was clipped by 3 bases and J by 7 bases; unmatched bases: 11. CDR1 and CDR2 (germline): KGHSH, LQKENI. The DNA for the CDR3 is TGTGCCAGCTCACCCTTCGACAGGGATGGGGGTGAAAAACTGTTTTTT. Translation: CASSPFDRDGGEKLFF.